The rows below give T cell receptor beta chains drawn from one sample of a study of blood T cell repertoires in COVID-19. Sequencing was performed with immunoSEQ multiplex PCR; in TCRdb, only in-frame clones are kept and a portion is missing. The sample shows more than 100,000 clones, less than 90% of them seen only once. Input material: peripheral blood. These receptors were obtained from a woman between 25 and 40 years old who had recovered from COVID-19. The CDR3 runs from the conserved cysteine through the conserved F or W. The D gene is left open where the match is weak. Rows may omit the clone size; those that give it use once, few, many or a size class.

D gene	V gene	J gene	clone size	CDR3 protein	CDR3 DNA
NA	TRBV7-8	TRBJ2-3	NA	CASSLEDWKSTDTQYF	TGTGCCAGCAGCCTTGAGGACTGGAAAAGCACAGATACGCAGTATTTT
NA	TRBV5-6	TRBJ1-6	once	CASNAVARASNSPLHF	TGTGCCAGCAACGCTGTAGCGAGGGCAAGTAATTCACCCCTCCACTTT
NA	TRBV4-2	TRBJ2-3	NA	CASSQGGVGTDTQYF	TGTGCCAGCAGCCAAGGGGGCGTTGGCACAGATACGCAGTATTTT
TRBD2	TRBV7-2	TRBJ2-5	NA	CASSLAPPGLAALPQETQYF	TGTGCCAGCAGCTTAGCGCCCCCGGGACTAGCGGCTTTACCGCAAGAGACCCAGTACTTC
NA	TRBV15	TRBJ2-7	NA	CATSRDQVPSYYEQYF	TGTGCCACCAGCAGAGATCAAGTCCCGAGCTACTACGAGCAGTACTTC
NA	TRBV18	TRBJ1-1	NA	CASSQDRKNTEAFF	TGTGCCAGCTCCCAGGACAGAAAGAACACTGAAGCTTTCTTT
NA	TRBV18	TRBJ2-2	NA	CASSPSSGTNTGELFF	TGTGCCAGCTCACCATCATCTGGGACTAACACCGGGGAGCTGTTTTTT
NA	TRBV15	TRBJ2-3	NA	CATSVWGGPEDTQYF	TGTGCCACCAGCGTATGGGGGGGCCCGGAAGATACGCAGTATTTT
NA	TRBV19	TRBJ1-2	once	CASSIRGGDYGYTF	TGTGCCAGTAGTATTCGGGGAGGTGACTATGGCTACACCTTC
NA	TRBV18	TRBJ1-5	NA	CASSPSRAEGINQPQHF	TGTGCCAGCTCACCTTCAAGGGCCGAGGGTATCAATCAGCCCCAGCATTTT
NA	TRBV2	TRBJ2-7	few	CASRRDRSPPYEQYF	TGTGCCAGCAGAAGAGATAGGAGTCCCCCCTACGAGCAGTACTTC
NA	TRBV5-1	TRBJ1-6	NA	CASSLGQGNSPLHF	TGCGCCAGCAGCTTGGGCCAGGGTAATTCACCCCTCCACTTT
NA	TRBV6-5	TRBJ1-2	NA	CASSYDSVPNYGYTF	TGTGCCAGCAGTTACGATAGCGTACCTAACTATGGCTACACCTTC
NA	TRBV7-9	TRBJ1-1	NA	CASSLDISLGAEAFF	TGTGCCAGCAGCTTAGATATCAGCCTGGGCGCTGAAGCTTTCTTT
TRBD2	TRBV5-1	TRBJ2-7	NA	CASSETSGAYEQYF	TGCGCCAGCAGCGAGACTAGCGGGGCCTACGAGCAGTACTTC
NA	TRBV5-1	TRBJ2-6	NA	CASSLGHRDVGANVLTF	TGCGCCAGCAGCTTAGGCCACAGGGACGTGGGGGCCAACGTCCTGACTTTC
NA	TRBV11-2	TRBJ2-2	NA	CASSSGTKAEAGELFF	TGTGCCAGCAGCTCCGGGACAAAGGCAGAGGCCGGGGAGCTGTTTTTT
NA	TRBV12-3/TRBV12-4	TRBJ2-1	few	CASSSYNEQFF	TGTGCCAGCAGTTCTTACAATGAGCAGTTCTTC
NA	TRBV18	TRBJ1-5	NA	CASSPPYREGAQPQHF	TGTGCCAGCTCACCACCGTACAGGGAGGGAGCTCAGCCCCAGCATTTT
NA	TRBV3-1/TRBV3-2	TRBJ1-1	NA	CASSPRVGGTTEAFF	TGTGCCAGCAGCCCTCGGGTGGGGGGAACTACTGAAGCTTTCTTT
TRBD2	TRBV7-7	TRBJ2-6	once	CASGEGGPSGANVLTF	TGTGCTAGCGGGGAGGGGGGGCCCTCTGGGGCCAACGTCCTGACTTTC
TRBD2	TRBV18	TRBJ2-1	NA	CASSELAGVEQFF	TGTGCCAGCTCAGAATTAGCGGGAGTTGAGCAGTTCTTC
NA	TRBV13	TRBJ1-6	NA	CASSLGDRYQSPLHF	TGTGCCAGCAGCTTAGGCGACAGGTATCAGTCACCCCTCCACTTT
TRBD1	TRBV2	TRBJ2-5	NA	CASSDRGPDFGEETQYF	TGTGCCAGCAGCGACAGGGGCCCAGACTTCGGTGAAGAGACCCAGTACTTC
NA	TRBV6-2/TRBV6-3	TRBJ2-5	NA	CASSDGSQLQETQYF	TGTGCCAGCAGTGACGGGAGTCAGTTACAAGAGACCCAGTACTTC
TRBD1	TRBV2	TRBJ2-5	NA	CASKRQGTQETQYF	TGTGCCAGTAAGAGACAGGGAACCCAAGAGACCCAGTACTTC
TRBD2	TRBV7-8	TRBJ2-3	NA	CASSLVSGGRGMAQYF	TGTGCCAGCAGCTTAGTCTCTGGCGGGAGGGGTATGGCGCAGTATTTT
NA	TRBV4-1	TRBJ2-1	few	CASSQTLGNEQFF	TGCGCCAGCAGCCAGACACTAGGAAATGAGCAGTTCTTC
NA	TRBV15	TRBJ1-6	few	CATSREGPGRNSPLHF	TGTGCCACCAGCAGAGAGGGGCCGGGCCGGAATTCACCCCTCCACTTT
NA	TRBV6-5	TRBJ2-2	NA	CASSYSATITGELFF	TGTGCCAGCAGTTACTCGGCGACTATCACCGGGGAGCTGTTTTTT